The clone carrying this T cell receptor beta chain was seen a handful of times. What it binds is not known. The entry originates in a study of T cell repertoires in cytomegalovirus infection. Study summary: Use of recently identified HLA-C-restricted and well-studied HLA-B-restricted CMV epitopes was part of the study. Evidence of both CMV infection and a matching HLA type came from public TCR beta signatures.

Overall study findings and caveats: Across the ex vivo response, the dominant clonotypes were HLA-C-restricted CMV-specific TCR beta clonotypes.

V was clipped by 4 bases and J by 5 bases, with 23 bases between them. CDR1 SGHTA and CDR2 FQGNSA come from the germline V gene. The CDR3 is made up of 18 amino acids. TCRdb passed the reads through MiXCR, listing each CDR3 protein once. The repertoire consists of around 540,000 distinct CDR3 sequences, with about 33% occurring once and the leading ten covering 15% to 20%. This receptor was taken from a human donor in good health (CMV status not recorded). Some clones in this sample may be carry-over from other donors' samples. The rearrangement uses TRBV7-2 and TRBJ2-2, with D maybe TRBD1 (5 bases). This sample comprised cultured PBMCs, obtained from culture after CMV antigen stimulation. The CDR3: CASSSSPLGVGTTGELFF. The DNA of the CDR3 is TGTGCCAGCAGCTCCTCCCCCCTAGGGGTGGGAACGACCGGGGAGCTGTTTTTT.